This entry describes one T cell receptor beta chain. Study processing details: Amplification from reference gene primers served as the basis for estimated nucleated cell counts. Sequenced by immunoSEQ multiplex PCR; TCRdb stores in-frame clones only, minus some. The V and J calls and clone size come from that table; D and trimming were worked out from the DNA. The sample lists roughly 150,000 clones, roughly four fifths seen once, with 13% in the top ten. The sample comes from a study of blood T cell repertoires in COVID-19. Germline loops: CDR1 SGHNT, CDR2 YYREEE (reference sequence). CDR3 length equals 16 residues. V trimming: 4 bases; J trimming: 3 bases; junction bases outside the gene matches: 5.

This chain connects TRBV5-4 to TRBJ2-7; 15 bases align to TRBD2. What was sequenced was peripheral blood. The receptor was derived from a man between 70 and 80 years old who had recovered from COVID-19. CDR3 loop: CASSAGLAGGLYEQYF. CDR3 DNA sequence: TGTGCCAGCAGCGCGGGACTAGCGGGAGGTCTCTACGAGCAGTACTTC.